This TCR beta chain appears in the sequencing data of a study of T cells in Graves' hyperthyroidism and ophthalmopathy. This clonotype was seen many times. Amplified TCR beta CDR3 regions came from RNA transcripts. Initially, a first-round RT-PCR of the TCR CDR3 employed the HTBI primer set. Via MiXCR, TCRdb re-called the multiplex PCR reads, giving one row per CDR3 protein. The data hold approximately 360,000 distinct CDR3 sequences, with about 25% observed a single time. From germline, CDR1 is MNHEY and CDR2 SMNVEV (reference sequence). The length of the CDR3 is 14 residues. V was trimmed by 2 bases and J by 3 bases, leaving 11 bases between them.

The sequencing sample was made of blood. The chain is built from TRBV27 and TRBJ2-7; unclear D gene. The clonotype was recovered from a man aged 50-59 years with Graves' hyperthyroidism. The CDR3 sequence is CASSLTDGNYEQYF. The DNA for the CDR3 is TGTGCCAGCAGTTTAACGGACGGTAACTACGAGCAGTACTTC.